A selection of T cell receptor beta chains follows, all from one sample in a study of PD-1 blockade in classical Hodgkin lymphoma. Here immunoSEQ multiplex PCR was the method, and the copy in TCRdb shows in-frame clones only, minus some. The table lists 13,000 or so clones, 80% to 95% of them singletons. The sequences come from peripheral blood mononuclear cells (PBMCs), collected at baseline. The receptor source for this set is a human donor with classical Hodgkin lymphoma. The CDR3 runs from the conserved cysteine through the conserved F or W. D genes are given only for firm matches. The size field is filled for only some rows; it gives once, few, many or a size class.

J gene	V gene	D gene	clone size	CDR3 length	CDR3 protein	CDR3 DNA
TRBJ1-2	TRBV19	NA	NA	14	CASSIVQGSSGYTF	TGTGCCAGTAGTATAGTTCAGGGGAGTAGTGGCTACACCTTC
TRBJ2-5	TRBV27	NA	NA	17	CASSLGGWGTKSETQYF	TGTGCCAGCAGTTTAGGCGGGTGGGGGACAAAAAGTGAGACCCAGTACTTC
TRBJ2-5	TRBV19	NA	few	13	CASSTGLGETQYF	TGTGCCAGTAGTACGGGCCTAGGGGAGACCCAGTACTTC
TRBJ2-2	TRBV4-1	NA	NA	16	CASSQEQPTNTGELFF	TGCGCCAGCAGCCAAGAACAACCCACGAACACCGGGGAGCTGTTTTTT
TRBJ2-7	TRBV29-1	NA	NA	12	CSVDRGRNEQYF	TGCAGCGTTGATAGGGGAAGGAACGAGCAGTACTTC
TRBJ1-5	TRBV5-1	NA	few	13	CASRADSNQPQHF	TGCGCCAGCAGGGCCGATAGCAATCAGCCCCAGCATTTT
TRBJ1-2	TRBV19	NA	NA	13	CASSPGESSEYTF	TGTGCCAGTAGTCCAGGGGAGAGCTCGGAGTACACCTTC
TRBJ2-5	TRBV30	TRBD1	NA	15	CAWSVGQGLSETQYF	TGTGCCTGGAGTGTTGGACAGGGCCTTTCAGAGACCCAGTACTTC
TRBJ2-2	TRBV19	NA	NA	14	CATSKPPNTGELFF	TGTGCCACCTCAAAACCCCCGAACACCGGGGAGCTGTTTTTT
TRBJ2-5	TRBV11-2	TRBD1	once	15	CASIDRGVGGETQYF	TGTGCCAGCATTGACAGGGGAGTAGGTGGAGAGACCCAGTACTTC
TRBJ1-2	TRBV27	TRBD1	NA	14	CASSLRQGGYGYTF	TGTGCCAGCAGTCTCCGACAGGGAGGATATGGCTACACCTTC
TRBJ2-2	TRBV5-6	TRBD2	once	17	CASSLGGLAGATGELFF	TGTGCCAGCAGCTTGGGGGGACTAGCGGGAGCCACCGGGGAGCTGTTTTTT
TRBJ1-4	TRBV25-1	TRBD1	NA	15	CASSALQGADEKLFF	TGTGCCAGCAGTGCCCTACAGGGGGCCGATGAAAAACTGTTTTTT
TRBJ2-2	TRBV6-5	NA	NA	15	CASIRGVENTGELFF	TGTGCCAGCATTCGAGGGGTCGAGAACACCGGGGAGCTGTTTTTT
TRBJ1-2	TRBV2	NA	NA	14	CASTKALGSRGYTF	TGTGCCAGCACTAAGGCACTGGGTTCAAGAGGTTACACCTTC
TRBJ2-4	TRBV5-8	TRBD1	NA	14	CASSHTGVGNIQYF	TGTGCCAGCAGCCATACAGGGGTGGGAAACATTCAGTACTTC
TRBJ2-7	TRBV6-5	NA	NA	11	CASSYSTEQYF	TGTGCCAGCAGTTACTCGACCGAGCAGTACTTC
TRBJ2-7	TRBV6-6	NA	NA	13	CASTGRGLGEQYF	TGTGCCAGCACCGGGCGGGGGCTCGGCGAGCAGTACTTC
TRBJ1-2	TRBV27	NA	NA	15	CASSLRGRAGGGYTF	TGTGCCAGCAGTTTAAGGGGCAGGGCGGGGGGTGGCTACACCTTC
TRBJ2-5	TRBV29-1	NA	once	14	CSVERTNSWETQYF	TGCAGCGTTGAAAGGACTAACTCTTGGGAGACCCAGTACTTC
TRBJ1-1	TRBV4-1	NA	NA	13	CASSQTFLAEAFF	TGCGCCAGCAGCCAAACATTCTTAGCTGAAGCTTTCTTT
TRBJ1-6	TRBV7-6	NA	NA	14	CASSLEVGNSPLHF	TGTGCCAGCAGCTTAGAAGTTGGTAATTCACCCCTCCACTTT
TRBJ2-7	TRBV10-3	TRBD1	NA	15	CAISDLGQNSYEQYF	TGTGCCATCAGTGATCTGGGACAGAACTCCTACGAGCAGTACTTC
TRBJ1-1	TRBV7-8	TRBD1	NA	15	CASSSQGATNTEAFF	TGTGCCAGCAGCTCCCAGGGGGCCACGAACACTGAAGCTTTCTTT
TRBJ2-7	TRBV5-1	TRBD2	NA	16	CASSSGRLAGSYEQYF	TGCGCCAGCAGCTCCGGGCGGCTAGCGGGCTCCTACGAGCAGTACTTC
TRBJ1-1	TRBV15	TRBD1	NA	15	CATSGPGQMNTEAFF	TGTGCCACCAGCGGGCCGGGACAGATGAACACTGAAGCTTTCTTT
TRBJ1-1	TRBV11-3	TRBD1	once	17	CASSTSYPGTGNTEAFF	TGTGCCAGCAGCACTTCGTATCCCGGGACAGGGAACACTGAAGCTTTCTTT
TRBJ2-7	TRBV7-6	TRBD1	once	15	CASSLAGQGSYEQYF	TGTGCCAGCAGCTTAGCAGGACAGGGGTCCTACGAGCAGTACTTC
TRBJ2-7	TRBV29-1	TRBD2	NA	13	CSAGGGLLYEQYF	TGCAGCGCCGGCGGGGGGCTGCTTTACGAGCAGTACTTC
TRBJ1-6	TRBV4-2	NA	once	18	CASSQDLKGFSYNSPLHF	TGTGCCAGCAGCCAAGATCTAAAGGGTTTCTCCTATAATTCACCCCTCCACTTT
TRBJ1-3	TRBV7-8	TRBD1	NA	17	CASSVQTGAYSGNTIYF	TGTGCCAGCAGCGTTCAGACAGGGGCATACTCTGGAAACACCATATATTTT
TRBJ2-5	TRBV7-7	TRBD2	NA	15	CASSPGTTFGETQYF	TGTGCCAGCAGCCCCGGGACTACTTTTGGGGAGACCCAGTACTTC
TRBJ1-2	TRBV18	TRBD1	NA	15	CASSPLTGEDYGYTF	TGTGCCAGCTCACCACTAACAGGGGAGGACTATGGCTACACCTTC